The source of this TCR beta chain is a study of shared clonotypes between healthy human individuals. Turning to the study itself: A donor's plate count was three for CD4 naive and three for CD4 memory; CD8 naive had two and CD8 memory one. Notes on the study in general: Non-shared clonotypes had lower generation probabilities than those shared by all four donors. Clonotype sharing among the donors was expected to vary with sequencing depth.

Ten or more counts support this clone. Its cognate antigen is unknown. The length of the CDR3 is 15 residues. V was clipped by 3 bases and J by 2 bases, with 11 bases between them. The germline V gene encodes CDR1 MNHNS and CDR2 SASEGT. The data were produced by immunoSEQ multiplex PCR, yet TCRdb's version contains in-frame clones alone and is incomplete. The data show some 100,000 clones, roughly 70% seen once. The TCR comes from a woman younger than 45 in good health. The chain has TRBV6-1 and TRBJ1-5; D not certain. Sequencing was performed on memory CD8+ T cells sorted from blood. Subset of the sample: CD45RO+ cells pooled with CCR7-negative TemRA cells. CDR3 DNA sequence: TGTGCCAGCAGTGAGCGACTCGAGGGCAATCAGCCCCAGCATTTT. Encoded protein: CASSERLEGNQPQHF.